This paragraph covers one T cell receptor beta chain sequence. This sample was included in a study of blood T cell repertoires in COVID-19. Study-level background: T cells, B-cell-depleted T cells, or PBMCs provided the cDNA or gDNA that served as material.

Libraries were prepared by immunoSEQ multiplex PCR; TCRdb keeps only in-frame clonotypes and omits some of them. The sample carries some 150,000 clones, 80% recorded once. Sequenced: peripheral blood. The TCR sequence derives from a man aged 60-69 years with acute or convalescent COVID-19.

The CDR3 here is CASRGQGYNSPLHF. Written as DNA, the CDR3 is TGTGCCAGCAGAGGACAGGGATATAATTCACCCCTCCACTTT. The chain uses TRBV6-5 and TRBJ1-6; 8 positions agree with TRBD1. This CDR3 comprises 14 residues. Trimming took 6 bases from V and 4 from J; bases not matched to a gene: 2. Germline V gene sequence: CDR1 MNHEY, CDR2 SVGAGI.